Each of the 26 T cell receptor beta chains below was sequenced from the same sample in a study of shared clonotypes between healthy human individuals. Sequencing used immunoSEQ multiplex PCR; TCRdb keeps in-frame clones, though not all of them. This table holds millions of clones, around nine tenths found once. Sequencing used naive CD4+ T cells sorted from blood. Described subset: CD45RA+ positively selected. The receptors were sampled from a man in his late teens or twenties in good health.

The chain combines TRBV18 with TRBJ2-7, with D unresolved. CDR1 KGHSH and CDR2 LQKENI come from the germline V gene. Trimming shortened V by 6 bases and J by 3 bases, and 12 bases separated the two germline ends. CDR3 length equals 13 residues. The CDR3 DNA is TGTGCCAGCTCGTTCGGACCCTACTACGAGCAGTACTTC. This encodes CASSFGPYYEQYF.

The chain joins TRBV5-4 to TRBJ1-6; tentatively, D is TRBD1 (5 bases). V lost 4 bases to trimming and J lost 3 bases, with 8 bases between them. This CDR3 has 14 amino acids. Looked up from germline, CDR1 is SGHNT and CDR2 is YYREEE (reference sequence). The CDR3, as DNA: TGTGCCAGCAGCACGGGGGACTATAATTCACCCCTCCACTTT. It specifies CASSTGDYNSPLHF.

This chain connects TRBV11-2 to TRBJ1-2; 9 bases fit TRBD1. This CDR3 is built from 13 residues. The J segment lost 7 bases and the V segment lost 4 bases, leaving 4 bases of the junction unmatched. CDR1 is SGHAT, CDR2 FQNNGV, per germline. DNA for the CDR3: TGTGCCAGCAGCTCCCGGGACAGGGCTGGCTACACCTTC. It specifies CASSSRDRAGYTF.

In this sample, this clone turned up a few times. The rearrangement uses TRBV28 and TRBJ2-7; 10 bases match TRBD1. CDR1 and CDR2 from the germline V gene are MDHEN and SYDVKM. This CDR3 is built from 12 residues. CDR3 sequence reads: CASGTGVYEQYF. The CDR3 region has the DNA TGTGCAAGCGGGACAGGGGTGTACGAGCAGTACTTC.

The CDR3 nucleotides are TGTGCCAGTAGTATGGGACCAACAGTCAACGAGCAGTACTTC. As protein: CASSMGPTVNEQYF. The chain joins TRBV19 to TRBJ2-7; D assignment may be TRBD1 or TRBD2 (5 bases each). Trimming took 3 bases from V and 5 from J, leaving 14 bases between them. Germline V gene sequence: CDR1 LNHDA, CDR2 SQIVND (reference sequence). The CDR3 is made up of 14 amino acids.

The chain is built from TRBV27 and TRBJ2-2; D unresolved. This CDR3 contains 15 residues. V was clipped by 2 bases and J by 1 base, with 8 bases between them. Germline V gene lookup returns CDR1 MNHEY and CDR2 SMNVEV (reference sequence). CDR3 in amino acids: CASSLSVRNTGELFF. The CDR3 DNA reads as TGTGCCAGCAGTTTAAGCGTTCGGAACACCGGGGAGCTGTTTTTT.

V gene TRBV6-1 combines with J gene TRBJ2-1, with 8 nucleotides matching TRBD2. V dropped 3 bases and J dropped 7; count of bases not matched to a gene: 11. The CDR3 totals 16 residues. Per the germline V gene, CDR1 is MNHNS and CDR2 is SASEGT. The CDR3 sequence is CASSDPGLGLSNEQFF. CDR3 sequence (DNA): TGTGCCAGCAGTGACCCGGGACTAGGGCTTTCGAATGAGCAGTTCTTC.

The V and J genes are TRBV28 and TRBJ1-5, with D hard to call. V lost 11 bases and J 2 bases, leaving 16 bases between the germline ends. The CDR3 covers 14 residues. Germline CDR1 and CDR2: MDHEN and SYDVKM. CDR3 bases: TGTGCCGGGAGTCGAGGGCAGGGCAATCAGCCCCAGCATTTT. Its translation is CAGSRGQGNQPQHF. The whole variable domain, filled in from reference TRBV28 and TRBJ1-5, reads DVKVTQSSRYLVKRTGEKVFLECVQDMDHENMFWYRQDPGLGLRLIYFSYDVKMKEKGDIPEGYSVSREKKERFSLILESASTNQTSMYLCAGSRGQGNQPQHFGDGTRLSIL.

The count of this clone is one. The J gene is TRBJ1-1, the V gene TRBV5-1; TRBD1 agrees at 8 bases. Losses at the gene ends were 3 bases for V and 7 bases for J; bases not matched to a gene: 5. From germline, CDR1 is SGHRS and CDR2 YFSETQ. The CDR3 spans 13 residues. CDR3 residues: CASSWTTGVEAFF. The CDR3 DNA reads TGCGCCAGCAGCTGGACGACAGGGGTTGAAGCTTTCTTT.

Concerning this clone itself: Other nucleotide sequences from this sample produce the same CDR3. The rearrangement uses TRBV11-2 and TRBJ2-5; unclear D gene. V shed 1 base and J shed 2 bases, with 5 bases lying between them. Germline loops: CDR1 SGHAT, CDR2 FQNNGV. This CDR3 spans 13 amino acids. Here the CDR3 DNA reads TGTGCCAGCAGCTTAGGGTTACAAGAGACCCAGTACTTC. It codes for CASSLGLQETQYF.

The V call is TRBV10-3, the J call TRBJ1-2, with 7 bases fitting TRBD1. The V gene end was trimmed by 5 bases and the J gene end by 6 bases; junction bases not matched to a gene: 9. CDR3 length: 14 residues. CDR1 is ENHRY, CDR2 SYGVKD, per germline. The CDR3 region is CAISKDRERDGYTF. In nucleotides, the CDR3 is TGTGCCATCAGTAAAGACAGGGAAAGGGATGGCTACACCTTC.

The chain joins TRBV12-5 to TRBJ1-4, with D tentatively TRBD1 (6 bases). This CDR3 has 14 residues. Germline CDR1 and CDR2: LGHNT and FRNRAP. With 2 bases removed from V and 7 bases from J, the gap between germline ends came to 11 bases. CDR3 residues: CASGLWGAGEKLFF. For the CDR3, the DNA is TGTGCTAGTGGTTTGTGGGGGGCTGGTGAAAAACTGTTTTTT.

The V call is TRBV29-1, the J call TRBJ1-2; 7 bases map to TRBD1. The CDR3 is made up of 19 amino acids. Trimming removed 0 bases from V and 2 bases from J; junction bases left unmatched: 18. Per the germline V gene, CDR1 is SQVTM and CDR2 is ANQGSEA. The CDR3 here is CSVEDFSDGRDRRNYGYTF. The CDR3 bases are TGCAGCGTTGAAGATTTTTCCGATGGGCGGGACAGACGCAACTATGGCTACACCTTC.

This chain uses TRBV2 with TRBJ1-2; possible D gene TRBD1, 5 bases. V was shortened by 6 bases and J by 4 bases, with 9 bases between the two germline ends. Germline CDR1 reads SNHLY; CDR2 reads FYNNEI. CDR3 size: 12 residues. The CDR3: CASRQALYGYTF. CDR3 sequence (DNA): TGTGCCAGCAGACAGGCCCTCTATGGCTACACCTTC.

CDR3 nucleotides: TGCGCCAGCAGCACCTACAGTAGCGCAGAGACCCAGTACTTC. It yields the protein CASSTYSSAETQYF. The chain uses TRBV5-1 and TRBJ2-5, with D tentatively TRBD2 (5 bases). CDR1 is SGHRS, CDR2 YFSETQ, per germline. Trimming stripped 4 bases from V and 4 bases from J, with 14 bases between. This CDR3 has 14 residues.

V and J are TRBV19 and TRBJ2-2; 11 nucleotides agree with TRBD2. J was trimmed by 8 bases and V by 5 bases; bases with no gene match: 7. Germline V lookup: CDR1 LNHDA, CDR2 SQIVND (reference sequence). The CDR3 consists of 15 residues. The DNA for the CDR3 is TGTGCCAGTAGTGTGACTAGCGGGATATCTGGGGAGCTGTTTTTT. It encodes CASSVTSGISGELFF. The variable domain in full, completed from reference TRBV19 and TRBJ2-2, reads DGGITQSPKYLFRKEGQNVTLSCEQNLNHDAMYWYRQDPGQGLRLIYYSQIVNDFQKGDIAEGYSVSREKKESFPLTVTSAQKNPTAFYLCASSVTSGISGELFFGEGSRLTVL.

The chain carries TRBV7-2 and TRBJ1-6; D not certain. Germline CDR1 SGHTA, CDR2 FQGNSA. Trimming stripped 2 bases from V and 5 bases from J, with 10 bases between. This CDR3 is 15 amino acids long. The CDR3 coding sequence is TGTGCCAGCAGCTTAAGGCGACTTAATAATTCACCCCTCCACTTT. It specifies CASSLRRLNNSPLHF.

Note on this clone: The same CDR3 arises from other DNA sequences in this sample as well. The genes are TRBV7-8 and TRBJ2-1; 10 bases agree with TRBD2. V trimming: 1 base; J trimming: 5 bases; junction bases outside the gene matches: 2. The germline CDR1 and CDR2 sequences are SGHVS and FQNEAQ. This CDR3 has 15 amino acids. The CDR3 region is CASSLELAGNNEQFF. The CDR3 DNA follows: TGTGCCAGCAGCTTAGAACTAGCGGGAAACAATGAGCAGTTCTTC.

The chain couples TRBV6-4 to TRBJ2-2; TRBD2 might be the D (5 bases). The CDR3 runs to 17 residues. Germline assignment: CDR1 MRHNA and CDR2 SNTAGT. V lost 0 bases and J 5 bases, leaving 16 bases between the germline ends. The CDR3 loop is CASSDSYRLRGTGELFF. The CDR3 DNA reads TGTGCCAGCAGTGACTCGTATCGTCTAAGAGGGACCGGGGAGCTGTTTTTT.

The chain uses TRBV14 and TRBJ1-3, with unresolved D. Deletions cut 4 bases from V and 4 bases from J, with 20 bases between. Germline V gene data show CDR1 as SGHDN and CDR2 as FVKESK. The CDR3 is 17 amino acids. CDR3 DNA: TGTGCCAGCAGCCGCCTTGGCCAACCATCTTTCGGAAACACCATATATTTT. Its translation is CASSRLGQPSFGNTIYF.

V gene TRBV5-4 combines with J gene TRBJ1-6; no definite D call. The CDR3 is 15 residues long. CDR1 SGHNT and CDR2 YYREEE come from the germline V gene (reference sequence). The ends were cut back, 0 bases at V and 2 bases at J, with 6 bases in the middle. CDR3 nucleotide sequence: TGTGCCAGCAGCTTGGGGGGAGCCTATAATTCACCCCTCCACTTT. This sequence encodes CASSLGGAYNSPLHF.

This chain connects TRBV9 to TRBJ2-7; 7 bases fit TRBD1. Trimming removed 2 bases from V and 4 bases from J; junction bases left unmatched: 15. This CDR3 region has 17 residues. The germline V gene encodes CDR1 SGDLS and CDR2 YYNGEE. The CDR3 loop is CASSVGPGQAMGYEQYF. The CDR3 region has the DNA TGTGCCAGCAGCGTGGGGCCTGGACAGGCAATGGGATACGAGCAGTACTTC.

The rearrangement uses TRBV11-2 and TRBJ1-1, with a weak D call TRBD1 (5 bases). The CDR3 is made up of 15 amino acids. Germline CDR1 SGHAT, CDR2 FQNNGV. Trimming pared 1 base from V and 1 base from J, leaving 10 bases between. CDR3 amino acids: CASSLGTGPNTEAFF. CDR3 in DNA: TGTGCCAGCAGCTTAGGTACAGGCCCGAACACTGAAGCTTTCTTT.

In the case of this clone: One end of the junction fails to match germline, which may point to a read error. The chain recombines TRBV7-8 with TRBJ2-7; TRBD2 matches 8 bases. CDR1 and CDR2 from the germline V gene are SGHVS and FQNEAQ. The CDR3 spans 15 residues. CDR3 bases: TGTGCCAGCAGCTTCGGCGGGGGGACCTCCAACGAGCAGTACTTC. Protein: CASSFGGGTSNEQYF.

As regards this clone: This sample also contains other DNA sequences that code for the same CDR3. V is TRBV18 and J is TRBJ2-7, with TRBD1 matching over 7 bases. The trim removed 1 base at V and 5 bases at J, leaving 5 bases unmatched. Germline lookup yields CDR1 KGHSH and CDR2 LQKENI. This CDR3 has 14 residues. The CDR3 nucleotides are TGTGCCAGCTCACCACAGGGGGCGAAGGACGAGCAGTACTTC. Its translation is CASSPQGAKDEQYF.

The V and J genes are TRBV7-2 and TRBJ2-2; 8 bases line up with TRBD2. Germline-derived CDR1 and CDR2 are SGHTA and FQGNSA. V lost 1 base to trimming and J lost 5 bases; unmatched junction nucleotides: 6. CDR3 length equals 16 residues. CDR3: CASSLDPGGGTGELFF. Written as DNA, the CDR3 is TGTGCCAGCAGCTTAGATCCGGGAGGGGGTACCGGGGAGCTGTTTTTT.